The 26 T cell receptor beta chains listed next were all sequenced from one sample in a study of T cell responses to AZD1222 COVID-19 vaccine. The repertoire was sequenced with immunoSEQ multiplex PCR; TCRdb's copy has only in-frame clones and lacks some. The profile shows some 120,000 clones, 88% of them singletons. Sequencing used peripheral blood, obtained on day 0 of MenACWY control vaccination. These receptors were obtained from an adult in good health.

This clone is a singleton in its sample. The V call is TRBV19, the J call TRBJ2-7; D remains ambiguous. Trimming pared 1 base from V and 1 base from J, leaving 8 bases between. There are 14 residues in the CDR3. The germline CDR1 and CDR2 sequences are LNHDA and SQIVND (reference sequence). The CDR3 coding sequence is TGTGCCAGTAGTATAGTCAGTAGTTCCTACGAGCAGTACTTC. Encoded protein: CASSIVSSSYEQYF.

This rearrangement joins TRBV5-4 to TRBJ1-1, with D possibly being TRBD1 (6 bases). Trimming cost V 5 bases and J 1 base, with 12 bases left between them. The CDR3 totals 14 residues. Per the germline V gene, CDR1 is SGHNT and CDR2 is YYREEE (reference sequence). Here the CDR3 reads CASSSQGRNTEAFF. In DNA form, the CDR3 reads TGTGCCAGCAGTTCCCAGGGGAGGAACACTGAAGCTTTCTTT.

The rearrangement joins TRBV6-5 to TRBJ2-2; D call uncertain. The germline V gene encodes CDR1 MNHEY and CDR2 SVGAGI. The CDR3 consists of 16 residues. V gave up 0 bases and J gave up 3 bases, with 11 bases separating them. The chain's CDR3 is CASSYSPASDTGELFF. The CDR3 DNA reads as TGTGCCAGCAGTTACTCTCCAGCGAGCGACACCGGGGAGCTGTTTTTT.

The CDR3 nucleotides read TGTGCCAGCAGTCCCTACGGGGCCGCCAACGTCCTGACTTTC. This encodes CASSPYGAANVLTF. The chain is built from TRBV6-5 and TRBJ2-6, with D possibly called TRBD1 or TRBD2 (5 bases each). Trimming stripped 5 bases from V and 7 bases from J, with 12 bases between. The CDR3 is made up of 14 amino acids. The germline CDR1 and CDR2 sequences are MNHEY and SVGAGI.

This rearrangement joins TRBV7-9 to TRBJ2-2; D not resolved. CDR3 length: 13 amino acids. Trimming removed 5 bases from V and 6 bases from J, with 10 bases in between. In germline, CDR1 is SEHNR, CDR2 FQNEAQ (reference sequence). The CDR3 spells CASSPDVAGELFF. The DNA for the CDR3 is TGTGCCAGCAGCCCAGACGTGGCCGGGGAGCTGTTTTTT.

V gene TRBV12-2 combines with J gene TRBJ2-7; TRBD2, as called in the table, went unchecked against the DNA. TRBV12-2 is listed as a pseudogene. The CDR3 has 12 amino acids. The CDR3 loop is CASRRWFGEQYF. The CDR3 DNA is TGTGCAAGTCGCCGATGGTTCGGCGAGCAGTACTTC.

This rearrangement joins TRBV6-5 to TRBJ2-7; D perhaps matches TRBD2 (6 bases). The CDR3 has 13 residues. V was cut by 11 bases and J by 3 bases, with 17 bases left in between. Germline lookup yields CDR1 MNHEY and CDR2 SVGAGI. The CDR3 sequence: CAVTRGRGYEQYF. As DNA, the CDR3 is TGTGCCGTCACGCGGGGACGAGGCTACGAGCAGTACTTC.

This chain uses TRBV18 with TRBJ2-7; no firm D call. Germline V gene lookup returns CDR1 KGHSH and CDR2 LQKENI. The CDR3 is 14 residues long. Deletions cut 1 base from V and 1 base from J, with 8 bases between. The CDR3, as DNA: TGTGCCAGCTCACCACTTGACGGGTCCTACGAGCAGTACTTC. Translation: CASSPLDGSYEQYF.

This sequence joins TRBV4-1 and TRBJ1-4, with no clear D. CDR3 length: 15 amino acids. The V end was cut by 0 bases, the J end by 14 bases, with 19 bases between. Per the germline V gene, CDR1 is MGHRA and CDR2 is YSYEKL. Written as DNA, the CDR3 is TGCGCCAGCAGCCAAGATTACAGCGCGGTCAGAAAGCTGTTTTTT. Protein product: CASSQDYSAVRKLFF.

The chain combines TRBV28 with TRBJ2-7; TRBD2 agrees at 8 bases. V gave up 5 bases and J gave up 3 bases; unmatched junction bases: 6. The CDR3 contains 14 residues. The germline CDR1 and CDR2 sequences are MDHEN and SYDVKM. This chain's CDR3 is CASSPWTSRYEQYF. The CDR3 bases are TGTGCCAGCAGTCCCTGGACTAGCCGCTACGAGCAGTACTTC.

This clone was recorded only once. The chain is built from TRBV6-1 and TRBJ2-7, with 8 bases fitting TRBD2. J gave up 7 bases and V 3 bases, and 11 bases lay outside the gene matches. There are 15 residues in the CDR3. In germline, CDR1 is MNHNS, CDR2 SASEGT. In DNA, the CDR3 is TGTGCCAGCAGTGACGAGCGGGAGTCCCTTCTTGAGCAGTACTTC. This encodes CASSDERESLLEQYF.

This sequence joins TRBV4-1 and TRBJ2-2, with D maybe TRBD2 (5 bases). This CDR3 spans 18 amino acids. Looked up from germline, CDR1 is MGHRA and CDR2 is YSYEKL. The ends were cut back, 0 bases at V and 0 bases at J, with 14 bases in the middle. The chain's CDR3 is CASSQEVGIGSNTGELFF. In nucleotides, the CDR3 is TGCGCCAGCAGCCAAGAAGTCGGGATCGGATCGAACACCGGGGAGCTGTTTTTT.

The chain carries TRBV6-5 and TRBJ2-5, with D uncertain. Germline-derived CDR1 and CDR2 are MNHEY and SVGAGI. This CDR3 contains 14 residues. With 1 base removed from V and 5 bases from J, the gap between germline ends came to 11 bases. The CDR3 coding sequence is TGTGCCAGCAGTTACTTGAGTACAGCGGAGACCCAGTACTTC. It encodes CASSYLSTAETQYF.

The chain combines TRBV5-1 with TRBJ1-4; D not certain. Germline V lookup: CDR1 SGHRS, CDR2 YFSETQ. The CDR3 loop spans 15 amino acids. Between the trimmed V and J ends, which lost 4 bases and 0 bases, there was a span of 10 bases. In nucleotides, the CDR3 is TGCGCCAGCAGCGCGGACTCTTCAACTAATGAAAAACTGTTTTTT. Its translation: CASSADSSTNEKLFF.

This clone was detected only once. This chain connects TRBV28 to TRBJ1-5; D is ambiguous. Germline V gene data show CDR1 as MDHEN and CDR2 as SYDVKM. Between the trimmed V and J ends, which lost 1 base and 6 bases, there was a span of 13 bases. This CDR3 has 15 amino acids. Here the CDR3 DNA reads TGTGCCAGCAGTTTATTGTGGGTACCGGCTCAGCCCCAGCATTTT. Its translation: CASSLLWVPAQPQHF. Full variable domain (outside the CDR3, taken from reference TRBV28 and TRBJ1-5): DVKVTQSSRYLVKRTGEKVFLECVQDMDHENMFWYRQDPGLGLRLIYFSYDVKMKEKGDIPEGYSVSREKKERFSLILESASTNQTSMYLCASSLLWVPAQPQHFGDGTRLSIL.

The chain is built from TRBV7-9 and TRBJ1-1; D unclear. This CDR3 spans 13 amino acids. Trimming shortened V by 5 bases and J by 9 bases, and 16 bases separated the two germline ends. Germline CDR1 and CDR2: SEHNR and FQNEAQ (reference sequence). CDR3 in DNA: TGTGCCAGCAGCATAAGCGGACCCCTGAAAGCTTTCTTT. Its translation: CASSISGPLKAFF.

The V gene is TRBV6-1, the J gene TRBJ2-7; no firm D call. Per germline, CDR1 MNHNS and CDR2 SASEGT. The CDR3 extends over 11 amino acids. V gave up 3 bases and J gave up 6 bases, with 6 bases separating them. CDR3 sequence reads: CASSDLREQYF. CDR3 nucleotide sequence: TGTGCCAGCAGTGATCTACGCGAGCAGTACTTC.

In DNA form, the CDR3 reads TGCGCCAGCAGTTATACAGGGTACGAGCAGTACTTC. Its protein is CASSYTGYEQYF. This rearrangement joins TRBV5-1 to TRBJ2-7; weak D call: TRBD1 (6 bases). The CDR3 sequence is 12 residues long. V was trimmed by 5 bases and J by 4 bases, leaving 10 bases between them. CDR1 and CDR2 (germline): SGHRS, YFSETQ.

The chain carries TRBV10-2 and TRBJ2-7, with 9 bases matching TRBD1. Trimming removed 6 bases from V and 4 bases from J; junction bases left unmatched: 7. Looked up from germline, CDR1 is WSHSY and CDR2 is SAAADI. The CDR3 is 14 residues long. The CDR3 loop is CASRDRGRAYEQYF. For the CDR3, the DNA is TGCGCCAGCAGAGACAGGGGGAGGGCATACGAGCAGTACTTC.

The V gene is TRBV5-1, the J gene TRBJ1-1, with 7 bases lining up with TRBD1. J gave up 5 bases and V 0 bases, and 4 bases lay outside the gene matches. The CDR3 is made up of 14 amino acids. Germline CDR1 and CDR2: SGHRS and YFSETQ. The DNA of the CDR3 is TGCGCCAGCAGCTTGGCGGGACAGCTGACTGAAGCTTTCTTT. Amino acid sequence: CASSLAGQLTEAFF.

This sequence joins TRBV2 and TRBJ2-7, with TRBD2 identical over 7 bases. Losses at the gene ends were 7 bases for V and 2 bases for J; bases not matched to a gene: 8. Germline V lookup: CDR1 SNHLY, CDR2 FYNNEI. The CDR3 length is 14 residues. CDR3: CASKITSATYEQYF. CDR3 bases: TGTGCCAGCAAGATCACTAGCGCGACCTACGAGCAGTACTTC.

The chain is built from TRBV6-5 and TRBJ2-3, with D maybe TRBD2 (6 bases). CDR3 length equals 15 residues. V lost 2 bases to trimming and J lost 2 bases, with 11 bases between them. From germline, CDR1 is MNHEY and CDR2 SVGAGI. The CDR3 nucleotides read TGTGCCAGCAGTTACCAGGGACTGTTCACAGATACGCAGTATTTT. Translation: CASSYQGLFTDTQYF.

The chain has TRBV7-9 and TRBJ1-2, with D uncertain. Germline loops: CDR1 SEHNR, CDR2 FQNEAQ (reference sequence). The CDR3 runs to 13 residues. V lost 5 bases and J 3 bases, leaving 10 bases between the germline ends. In nucleotides, the CDR3 is TGTGCCAGCAGCGGCGGATACGACTATGGCTACACCTTC. This encodes CASSGGYDYGYTF.

The chain links TRBV19 to TRBJ1-3; possible D gene TRBD1, 6 bases. CDR3 length: 14 residues. The V and J ends lost 10 bases and 4 bases respectively, with 17 bases between them. Germline CDR1 and CDR2: LNHDA and SQIVND (reference sequence). Written as DNA, the CDR3 is TGTGCCACCCGCAAAACAGGGCGCGGAAACACCATATATTTT. Protein sequence: CATRKTGRGNTIYF.

Here the CDR3 DNA reads TGTGCCACCAGTGATCCGACAGTAGGCAATCAGCCCCAGCATTTT. Translated, it gives CATSDPTVGNQPQHF. The chain has TRBV24-1 and TRBJ1-5, with TRBD1 as a possible D gene (5 bases). The CDR3 contains 15 residues. Germline V gene sequence: CDR1 KGHDR, CDR2 SFDVKD. Deletions cut 3 bases from V and 2 bases from J, with 10 bases between.

The chain is built from TRBV4-2 and TRBJ2-5; D is ambiguous. The germline V and J ends were trimmed by 5 bases and 5 bases, with 15 bases remaining between them. This CDR3 contains 14 residues. The germline V gene has CDR1 LGHNA and CDR2 YNFKEQ. The CDR3 DNA reads as TGTGCCAGCAGCGTAAGTTCTGTCGGGGAGACCCAGTACTTC. Translated, it gives CASSVSSVGETQYF.